The clone carrying this T cell receptor (beta chain) came up a few times. Antigen: not known. CDR3 length: 14 amino acids. The germline gives CDR1 DFQATT, CDR2 SNEGSKA (reference sequence). The V end was cut by 0 bases, the J end by 3 bases, with 9 bases between. This entry is derived from a study of blood T cells in healthy people across ages. Study-level results: Across the age range, TCR beta diversity per million T cells fell in a roughly linear way.

Alongside a J-beta primer mix, a sample-barcoded 5' primer served in a second PCR lasting about 7 to 11 cycles. TCRdb redid the calling of the 5' RACE reads with MiXCR, one entry per CDR3 protein. The repertoire holds approximately 800,000 distinct CDR3 sequences, with 58% as singletons. Sequencing input: blood. V gene TRBV20-1 combines with J gene TRBJ2-1, with D tentatively TRBD1 (6 bases). This receptor was taken from a man aged 30 to 39 in good health. The CDR3 loop reads CSARDLDSYNEQFF. CDR3 DNA sequence: TGCAGTGCTAGAGATTTGGACAGCTACAATGAGCAGTTCTTC.